This T cell receptor beta chain was retrieved from a study of T cells expressing NK-cell markers. Study-level background: The study sequenced eight donors, seven HCMV-seropositive and one seronegative. General study points: Dominant NKG2C+ clonotypes made up roughly 1.0-7.0% of CD8+ T cells in several donors.

Comments on this clonotype: Its antigen is not identified.

This CDR3 region has 16 residues. Germline-derived CDR1 and CDR2 are LGHDT and YNNKEL (reference sequence). TCRdb re-called the 5' RACE reads and gives one entry per CDR3 protein, without DNA. The repertoire table contains 500,000 to 600,000 distinct CDR3 sequences. This clonotype was obtained from a man aged 18 to 30 in good health. This chain links TRBV3-1 with TRBJ2-1; TCRdb's D call of TRBD2 is untestable without DNA. The source material was blood T cells: a sorted CD56 or NKG2C T cell subset, CD4+ or CD8+ T cells, or bulk PBMC T cells (not recorded which). This CDR3 is CASSQPTLAGVNEQFF.